This T cell receptor (beta chain) was documented in a study of blood T cells in healthy people across ages. Study results and caveats: Observed TCR beta diversity per million T cells went down as age went up. This fall followed a roughly linear course with age.

This clonotype was seen a few times. What it recognizes is unknown. The J segment lost 8 bases and the V segment lost 5 bases, leaving 17 bases of the junction unmatched. The CDR3 is made up of 16 amino acids. Germline V gene data show CDR1 as MNHNS and CDR2 as SASEGT. Sample-barcoded 5' priming and a J-beta primer mix drove a second PCR of roughly 6 to 12 cycles. One entry per CDR3 protein, called by TCRdb with MiXCR from the 5' RACE reads. This sample has roughly 1 million distinct CDR3 sequences, with 20% to 25% found just once. In addition, the sample was reused for a study of T cells of mothers and their children.

V is TRBV6-1 and J is TRBJ1-2; 7 bases agree with TRBD1. This clonotype originated in a girl aged 2 to 9 in good health. Sequencing was done on a sample of blood. The CDR3: CASSPGTAPQRVGYTF. The CDR3 DNA follows: TGTGCCAGCAGTCCCGGGACAGCTCCCCAACGGGTCGGCTACACCTTC.